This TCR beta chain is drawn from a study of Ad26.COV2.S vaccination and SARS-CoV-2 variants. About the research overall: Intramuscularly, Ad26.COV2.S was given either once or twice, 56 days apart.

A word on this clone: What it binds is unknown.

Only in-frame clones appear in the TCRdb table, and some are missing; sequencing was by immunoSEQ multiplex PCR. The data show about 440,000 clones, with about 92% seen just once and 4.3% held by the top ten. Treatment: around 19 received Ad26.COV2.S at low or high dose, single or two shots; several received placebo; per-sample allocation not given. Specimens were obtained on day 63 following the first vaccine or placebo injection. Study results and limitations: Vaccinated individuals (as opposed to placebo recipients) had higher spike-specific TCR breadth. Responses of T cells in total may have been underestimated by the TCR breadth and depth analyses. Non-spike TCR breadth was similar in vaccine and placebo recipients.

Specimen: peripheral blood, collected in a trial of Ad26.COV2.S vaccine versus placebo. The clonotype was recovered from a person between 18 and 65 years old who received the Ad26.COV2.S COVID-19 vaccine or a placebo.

CDR3: CASSSTGAETQYF. CDR3 sequence (DNA): TGTGCCAGCAGCTCGACAGGAGCAGAGACCCAGTACTTC. The chain employs TRBV7-9 and TRBJ2-5, with D possibly matching TRBD1 (6 bases). Germline values: CDR1 SEHNR, CDR2 FQNEAQ (reference sequence). V shed 4 bases and J shed 4 bases, with 10 bases lying between them. This CDR3 contains 13 residues.